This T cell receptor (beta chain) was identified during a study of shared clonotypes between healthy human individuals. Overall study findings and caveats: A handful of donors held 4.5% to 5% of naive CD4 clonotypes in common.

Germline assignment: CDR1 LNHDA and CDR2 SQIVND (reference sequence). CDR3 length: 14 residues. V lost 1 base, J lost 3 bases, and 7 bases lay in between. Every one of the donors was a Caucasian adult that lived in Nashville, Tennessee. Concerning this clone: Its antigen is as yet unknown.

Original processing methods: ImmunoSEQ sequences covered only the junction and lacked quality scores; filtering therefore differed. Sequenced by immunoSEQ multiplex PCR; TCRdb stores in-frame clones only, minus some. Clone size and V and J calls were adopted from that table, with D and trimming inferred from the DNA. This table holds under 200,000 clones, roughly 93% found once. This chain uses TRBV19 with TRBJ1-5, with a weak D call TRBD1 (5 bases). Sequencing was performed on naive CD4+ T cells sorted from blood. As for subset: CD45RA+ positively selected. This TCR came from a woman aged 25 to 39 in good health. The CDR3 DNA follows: TGTGCCAGTAGTATAGGACAGATCAATCAGCCCCAGCATTTT. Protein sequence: CASSIGQINQPQHF.